This T cell receptor beta chain stems from a study of T cells in Graves' hyperthyroidism and ophthalmopathy. Looking at the study overall: Any treatment followed the collection of peripheral blood at initial diagnosis.

Authors of the study amplified TCR beta CDR3 regions from RNA transcripts. First-round RT-PCR targeting the TCR CDR3 was performed with the HTBI primer set. Each CDR3 protein is one row after TCRdb ran MiXCR on the multiplex PCR reads. The table has 400,000 or so distinct CDR3 sequences, roughly 15% seen once; the top ten hold roughly a fifth. Pregnant or lactating patients were excluded, as were those with uncontrolled infection or other autoimmune disease. The study's findings and limits: The model's output predicted ophthalmopathy at a median of around 7 months prior to onset. Most expanded thyroid clonotypes above 0.001 also appeared in blood.

J lost 5 bases, V lost 2 bases, and 7 bases had no gene match. This CDR3 region has 14 residues. From germline, CDR1 is SGHRS and CDR2 YFSETQ. This clonotype was seen at least ten times. No antigen is known for it. The TCR sequence derives from a woman between 25 and 40 years old with Graves' ophthalmopathy. The chain carries TRBV5-1 and TRBJ2-7; 7 bases are a match to TRBD1. The sequenced sample consisted of blood. The CDR3 nucleotides are TGCGCCAGCAGCTTACTGACAGGGTACGACGAGCAGTACTTC. Its protein product is CASSLLTGYDEQYF.